This T cell receptor beta chain was obtained from a study of blood T cell repertoires in COVID-19. V was pared by 0 bases and J by 6 bases, with 3 bases of the junction left unmatched. CDR3 size: 15 residues. Looked up from germline, CDR1 is SGHTA and CDR2 is FQGNSA. A single count supports this clone. Libraries were prepared by immunoSEQ multiplex PCR; TCRdb keeps only in-frame clonotypes and omits some of them. The sample shows about 90,000 clones, roughly 80% of them seen only once. Sequencing input: peripheral blood. V usage is TRBV7-2 and J usage is TRBJ1-5, with TRBD1 matching over 9 bases. This TCR was sampled from a man of 80 years or more with active or convalescent COVID-19. The CDR3 DNA is TGTGCCAGCAGCTTAGCACAGGGGGCGGGTCAGCCCCAGCATTTT. Protein sequence: CASSLAQGAGQPQHF. The entire variable domain, with the rest obtained from reference TRBV7-2 and TRBJ1-5, is as follows: GAGVSQSPSNKVTEKGKDVELRCDPISGHTALYWYRQSLGQGLEFLIYFQGNSAPDKSGLPSDRFSAERTGGSVSTLTIQRTQQEDSAVYLCASSLAQGAGQPQHFGDGTRLSIL.